Below, 31 T cell receptor beta chains from the same sample are listed, as sequenced in a study of OX40 agonist ivuxolimab in advanced cancers. Method: immunoSEQ multiplex PCR; TCRdb's copy keeps in-frame clones and lacks some. Altogether some 81,000 clones are present, 70% to 90% being singletons, with the ten largest covering around 2%. The specimen was CD4+ or CD8+ T cells sorted from blood, collected in a trial of the OX40 agonist ivuxolimab. Source of these receptors: an adult with an advanced solid tumor such as melanoma, head and neck, liver or kidney cancer.

The V and J genes are TRBV7-9 and TRBJ2-7, with 8 bases that match TRBD2. The CDR3 runs to 15 residues. V lost 4 bases and J lost 0; bases outside the gene matches: 5. CDR1 and CDR2 (germline): SEHNR, FQNEAQ (reference sequence). CDR3 protein: CASSWSGGNSYEQYF. The CDR3 coding sequence is TGTGCCAGCAGCTGGAGCGGGGGTAACTCCTACGAGCAGTACTTC.

The CDR3 DNA reads TGTGCCATCAGTGTGGGACAGGGCAGCAATCAGCCCCAGCATTTT. It translates to CAISVGQGSNQPQHF. This chain uses TRBV10-3 with TRBJ1-5; TRBD1 matches at 9 bases. The CDR3 contains 15 residues. J gave up 1 base and V 4 bases, and 2 bases lay outside the gene matches. Germline values: CDR1 ENHRY, CDR2 SYGVKD.

This sequence joins TRBV9 and TRBJ2-1; D may correspond to TRBD1 or TRBD2 (6 bases each). Trimming removed 4 bases from V and 6 bases from J, with 20 bases in between. CDR3 length: 16 amino acids. Looked up from germline, CDR1 is SGDLS and CDR2 is YYNGEE. As DNA, the CDR3 is TGTGCCAGCAGCCGGGAATGGGGGGTACAGGGCAATGAGCAGTTCTTC. As protein: CASSREWGVQGNEQFF.

The rearrangement links TRBV28 to TRBJ1-5; no clear D gene. CDR1 MDHEN and CDR2 SYDVKM come from the germline V gene. V was pared by 7 bases and J by 12 bases, with 19 bases between. This CDR3 has 13 residues. The DNA of the CDR3 is TGTGCCAGCAACCTAATGGGCTCGGCCCACCAGCATTTT. Its translation is CASNLMGSAHQHF.

This clone was observed once. V is TRBV2 and J is TRBJ1-2, with unresolved D. CDR1 is SNHLY, CDR2 FYNNEI, per germline. Between the trimmed V and J ends, which lost 4 bases and 8 bases, there was a span of 11 bases. The length of the CDR3 is 12 residues. The CDR3 loop reads CASSVTREGYTF. The CDR3 DNA sequence: TGTGCCAGCAGTGTGACGAGAGAGGGCTACACCTTC.

The rearrangement joins TRBV2 to TRBJ1-5, with a weak D call TRBD1 (6 bases). The V end lost 7 bases, the J end lost 2 bases, and 15 bases lay between the germline ends. Looked up from germline, CDR1 is SNHLY and CDR2 is FYNNEI. The CDR3 consists of 15 residues. The CDR3 DNA reads as TGTGCCAGCAAACCTGACAGGTTCGGCAATCAGCCCCAGCATTTT. Residues: CASKPDRFGNQPQHF. The variable domain in full, with the rest retrieved from reference TRBV2 and TRBJ1-5, is EPEVTQTPSHQVTQMGQEVILRCVPISNHLYFYWYRQILGQKVEFLVSFYNNEISEKSEIFDDQFSVERPDGSNFTLKIRSTKLEDSAMYFCASKPDRFGNQPQHFGDGTRLSIL.

V gene TRBV11-2 combines with J gene TRBJ1-1, with D uncertain. Germline loops: CDR1 SGHAT, CDR2 FQNNGV. Trimming took off 1 base at V and 3 bases at J, with 6 bases between the two ends. This CDR3 is built from 13 residues. In DNA form, the CDR3 reads TGTGCCAGCAGCTTAGCACATTACACTGAAGCTTTCTTT. Its protein is CASSLAHYTEAFF. The whole variable domain, remainder taken from reference TRBV11-2 and TRBJ1-1, is EAGVAQSPRYKIIEKRQSVAFWCNPISGHATLYWYQQILGQGPKLLIQFQNNGVVDDSQLPKDRFSAERLKGVDSTLKIQPAKLEDSAVYLCASSLAHYTEAFFGQGTRLTVV.

The rearrangement joins TRBV10-3 to TRBJ1-6; possibly TRBD1 for D (5 bases). CDR1 ENHRY and CDR2 SYGVKD come from the germline V gene. Trimming took off 3 bases at V and 7 bases at J, with 13 bases between the two ends. The CDR3 contains 15 residues. CDR3 nucleotides: TGTGCCATCAGTGATGGGGGGGGTAGGAATTCACCCCTCCACTTT. Amino acid sequence: CAISDGGGRNSPLHF.

This clone has just one count. The chain carries TRBV30 and TRBJ2-1, with unresolved D. This CDR3 region has 12 residues. V lost 3 bases and J 4 bases, leaving 7 bases between the germline ends. The germline gives CDR1 GTSNPN, CDR2 SVGIG (reference sequence). As DNA, the CDR3 is TGTGCCTGGAGACCCGGTTACAATGAGCAGTTCTTC. Its translation is CAWRPGYNEQFF.

This chain connects TRBV11-3 to TRBJ2-3; D call uncertain. The V end was cut by 5 bases, the J end by 2 bases, with 5 bases between. Per the germline V gene, CDR1 is SGHNT and CDR2 is YENEEA. The CDR3 spans 12 residues. The CDR3 spells CASSIHTDTQYF. The CDR3 bases are TGTGCCAGCAGCATCCACACAGATACGCAGTATTTT.

The genes are TRBV7-3 and TRBJ1-1, with a tentative D call TRBD1 (6 bases). CDR1 and CDR2 (germline): SGHTA, FQGTGA. V lost 8 bases and J lost 1, with 11 bases in between. The CDR3 is 13 residues long. CDR3 nucleotide sequence: TGTGCCAGCGCTTCGGACAGGAACACTGAAGCTTTCTTT. This gives the protein CASASDRNTEAFF.

V and J are TRBV6-1 and TRBJ1-5; TRBD1 matches 7 bases. Trimming removed 4 bases from V and 4 bases from J; junction bases left unmatched: 7. Germline V lookup: CDR1 MNHNS, CDR2 SASEGT. This CDR3 contains 15 residues. CDR3 coding DNA: TGTGCCAGCAGTGCCGAACCAGGGGGTAATCAGCCCCAGCATTTT. Protein: CASSAEPGGNQPQHF.

This chain connects TRBV21-1 to TRBJ1-5; TRBD1 is taken as the D call from the table, unchecked against the DNA. TRBV21-1 is a pseudogene locus. The CDR3 loop spans 14 amino acids. The CDR3: CASSGTKSNQPQHF. The CDR3 coding sequence is TGTGCCAGTTCCGGGACAAAGAGCAATCAGCCCCAGCATTTT.

Note on this clone: Other DNA sequences in this specimen translate into the identical CDR3. As DNA, the CDR3 is TGTGCCAGCAGCTTAGTTGGAGGACTGAACACTGAAGCTTTCTTT. This encodes CASSLVGGLNTEAFF. This sequence joins TRBV11-2 and TRBJ1-1; D not resolved. This CDR3 has 15 residues. The V end was cut by 1 base, the J end by 0 bases, with 9 bases between. CDR1 and CDR2 from the germline V gene are SGHAT and FQNNGV.

This chain uses TRBV9 with TRBJ1-2, with TRBD1 matching 7 bases. Germline CDR1 SGDLS, CDR2 YYNGEE. J was trimmed by 3 bases and V by 4 bases; bases with no gene match: 3. CDR3 length: 13 amino acids. CDR3 protein: CASSTGTDYGYTF. The CDR3 DNA reads as TGTGCCAGCAGCACTGGGACAGACTATGGCTACACCTTC.

The gene calls are TRBV11-1 and TRBJ2-7; 7 positions agree with TRBD1. V dropped 4 bases and J dropped 0; count of bases not matched to a gene: 9. Germline V lookup: CDR1 SGHAT, CDR2 FQDESV (reference sequence). The CDR3 extends over 16 amino acids. The CDR3 DNA is TGTGCCAGCAGCTACCGGACAGGCCCTCCCTCCTACGAGCAGTACTTC. Its translation: CASSYRTGPPSYEQYF.

The table lists this clone with a count of one. This rearrangement joins TRBV5-1 to TRBJ1-2; TRBD1 matches at 7 bases. The CDR3 length is 14 residues. The germline CDR1 and CDR2 sequences are SGHRS and YFSETQ. J was trimmed by 7 bases and V by 0 bases; bases with no gene match: 6. The CDR3 DNA is TGCGCCAGCAGCTTGGCCCAGGGGGGTTCTGGCTACACCTTC. It encodes CASSLAQGGSGYTF.

This chain joins TRBV11-3 and TRBJ2-1, with D perhaps matching TRBD1 or TRBD2 (5 bases each). Germline CDR1 SGHNT, CDR2 YENEEA. Trimming cost V 1 base and J 13 bases, with 14 bases left between them. The CDR3 is 13 amino acids. CDR3 nucleotides: TGTGCCAGCAGCTTAGTTTCGGGGCAGCCCCAGTTCTTC. It encodes CASSLVSGQPQFF.

This clone was observed a few times. The chain couples TRBV9 to TRBJ1-5; no clear D. The CDR3 runs to 14 residues. The germline V and J ends were trimmed by 0 bases and 3 bases, with 7 bases remaining between them. Germline V CDR1 and CDR2: SGDLS, YYNGEE. In nucleotides, the CDR3 is TGTGCCAGCAGCGTAGCCGGGGACAATCAGCCCCAGCATTTT. It yields the protein CASSVAGDNQPQHF.

The rearrangement uses TRBV6-6 and TRBJ2-1; tentatively, D is TRBD1 (6 bases). The germline V and J ends were trimmed by 11 bases and 4 bases, with 15 bases remaining between them. The CDR3 has 13 amino acids. Per germline, CDR1 MNHNY and CDR2 SVGAGI (reference sequence). CDR3 nucleotide sequence: TGTGCCGTAACCCCAGGGGTTTACAATGAGCAGTTCTTC. It codes for CAVTPGVYNEQFF.

CDR3 sequence (DNA): TGCGCCAGCAGCTCATCCGGGCCCTACAATGAGCAGTTCTTC. It encodes CASSSSGPYNEQFF. The chain joins TRBV5-1 to TRBJ2-1; no definite D call. The CDR3 contains 14 residues. The V gene lost 3 bases and the J gene lost 2 bases, with 9 bases spanning the gap. Germline V gene sequence: CDR1 SGHRS, CDR2 YFSETQ.

There are a few counts of this clone. At one end, the junction sequence differs from germline, possibly due to a read error. This chain links TRBV19 with TRBJ1-1, with D possibly matching TRBD1 (5 bases). The CDR3 totals 12 residues. Germline values: CDR1 LNHDA, CDR2 SQIVND (reference sequence). The CDR3 region is CASGWGNAEAFF. The CDR3 DNA sequence: TGTGCCTCAGGGTGGGGGAACGCTGAAGCTTTCTTT.

J is TRBJ2-2 and V is TRBV18, with no clear D. Looked up from germline, CDR1 is KGHSH and CDR2 is LQKENI. This CDR3 has 14 amino acids. The germline V and J ends were trimmed by 2 bases and 5 bases, with 9 bases remaining between them. CDR3 region: CASSPSRNTGELFF. In nucleotides, the CDR3 is TGTGCCAGCTCACCATCTAGGAATACCGGGGAGCTGTTTTTT. The full variable domain, in which reference TRBV18 and TRBJ2-2 provide the parts outside the CDR3, is NAGVMQNPRHLVRRRGQEARLRCSPMKGHSHVYWYRQLPEEGLKFMVYLQKENIIDESGMPKERFSAEFPKEGPSILRIQQVVRGDSAAYFCASSPSRNTGELFFGEGSRLTVL.

DNA for the CDR3: TGTGCCAGCAGCTTTCGAGGGGGCCGAGGCTACACCTTC. This sequence encodes CASSFRGGRGYTF. This chain connects TRBV5-5 to TRBJ1-2; 7 bases align to TRBD1. CDR3 length: 13 amino acids. The trim removed 2 bases at V and 8 bases at J, leaving 6 bases unmatched. Germline-derived CDR1 and CDR2 are SGHKS and YYEKEE (reference sequence).

The V and J genes are TRBV15 and TRBJ2-1; D may be TRBD1 or TRBD2 (5 bases each). This CDR3 is built from 18 residues. Germline-derived CDR1 and CDR2 are LNHNV and YYDKDF (reference sequence). Trimming took 0 bases from V and 6 from J, leaving 21 bases between them. The CDR3 nucleotides are TGTGCCACCAGCAGAGATCCTTGGGAGTGGCAGGGAGCCAATGAGCAGTTCTTC. This sequence encodes CATSRDPWEWQGANEQFF. Using reference TRBV15 and TRBJ2-1 for the parts outside the CDR3, the full variable domain is DAMVIQNPRYQVTQFGKPVTLSCSQTLNHNVMYWYQQKSSQAPKLLFHYYDKDFNNEADTPDNFQSRRPNTSFCFLDIRSPGLGDTAMYLCATSRDPWEWQGANEQFFGPGTRLTVL.

The V and J genes are TRBV29-1 and TRBJ1-1; tentative D call: TRBD1 (5 bases). Trimming took 0 bases from V and 4 from J, leaving 12 bases between them. This CDR3 is 14 amino acids long. Germline V gives CDR1 SQVTM, CDR2 ANQGSEA. The CDR3 is CSVEDPGSSTEAFF. As DNA, the CDR3 is TGCAGCGTTGAAGATCCAGGGAGTAGCACTGAAGCTTTCTTT.

The chain links TRBV28 to TRBJ1-1, with unresolved D. The germline gives CDR1 MDHEN, CDR2 SYDVKM. Trimming took 3 bases from V and 3 from J, leaving 2 bases between them. CDR3 length: 11 amino acids. CDR3 sequence: CASSFHTEAFF. In DNA form, the CDR3 reads TGTGCCAGCAGTTTCCACACTGAAGCTTTCTTT.

The chain carries TRBV7-9 and TRBJ2-3; 8 bases match TRBD2. The CDR3 is 14 residues long. The V gene's germline CDR1 is SEHNR and CDR2 FQNEAQ (reference sequence). The V segment lost 6 bases and the J segment 4 bases; nucleotides outside the gene matches: 6. CDR3 sequence: CASSPGLASDTQYF. The CDR3 bases are TGTGCCAGCAGTCCAGGACTAGCATCAGATACGCAGTATTTT.

This chain connects TRBV2 to TRBJ2-2; D may match TRBD1 or TRBD2 (6 bases each). The CDR3 runs 16 residues. The ends were cut back, 6 bases at V and 1 base at J, with 15 bases in the middle. The germline V gene has CDR1 SNHLY and CDR2 FYNNEI. The DNA for the CDR3 is TGTGCCAGCAGCAGCGAGGGGGGCAGGAACACCGGGGAGCTGTTTTTT. Protein: CASSSEGGRNTGELFF.

This chain uses TRBV19 with TRBJ2-1, with 7 nucleotides matching TRBD1. Germline V gene lookup returns CDR1 LNHDA and CDR2 SQIVND (reference sequence). The CDR3 consists of 15 residues. Trimming at V came to 6 bases and at J to 4 bases, leaving 9 bases not matched to a gene. The DNA for the CDR3 is TGTGCCAGTAGGAGGCCGGGACAGCAATACAATGAGCAGTTCTTC. As protein: CASRRPGQQYNEQFF.

The CDR3 nucleotides read TGTGCCAGCAGCGCCTGGGCAGGGCCCAATCAGCCCCAGCATTTT. Its protein is CASSAWAGPNQPQHF. The chain couples TRBV7-9 to TRBJ1-5, with D tentatively TRBD1 (5 bases). V was trimmed by 5 bases and J by 3 bases, leaving 14 bases between them. This CDR3 spans 15 amino acids. Germline V gene data show CDR1 as SEHNR and CDR2 as FQNEAQ (reference sequence).